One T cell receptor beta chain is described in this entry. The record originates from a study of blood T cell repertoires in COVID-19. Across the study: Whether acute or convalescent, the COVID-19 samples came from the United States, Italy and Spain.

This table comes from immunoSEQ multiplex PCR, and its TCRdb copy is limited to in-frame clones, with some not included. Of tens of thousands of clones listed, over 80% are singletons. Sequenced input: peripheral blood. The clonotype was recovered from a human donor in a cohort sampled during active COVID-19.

DNA of the CDR3: TGTGCCTTACAGGGGAATACGCGTGAAAAACTGTTTTTT. Its protein is CALQGNTREKLFF. The V call is TRBV30, the J call TRBJ1-4, with 7 bases aligning to TRBD1. The ends lost 7 bases at V and 7 bases at J; junction bases unmatched: 9. Germline-derived CDR1 and CDR2 are GTSNPN and SVGIG (reference sequence). The CDR3 covers 13 residues.